This T cell receptor (beta chain) is from a study of T cell responses to AZD1222 COVID-19 vaccine. Study-wide background: The study pooled second doses at about 4 or about 12 weeks.

On this clone itself: Its specificity is not known.

The protocol was immunoSEQ multiplex PCR, while the TCRdb copy is restricted to in-frame clones and leaves out a portion. Here the sample spans about 120,000 clones, around 88% being singletons. Looked up from germline, CDR1 is KGHSH and CDR2 is LQKENI. The CDR3 has 14 amino acids. Trimming cost V 6 bases and J 9 bases; bases outside gene matches: 7. Overall study findings and caveats: Clonal diversity was possibly underestimated, and the donors were mostly white British, with more females. AZD1222 recipients seropositive at baseline numbered only six.

The rearrangement links TRBV18 to TRBJ1-6; 8 bases are shared with TRBD1. The sample was peripheral blood, taken on day 0 of AZD1222 vaccination. This sequence originates from an adult in good health. The CDR3 DNA is TGTGCCAGCTCTTCGGACAGGGCGGTTTCACCCCTCCACTTT. Translated, it gives CASSSDRAVSPLHF.